This T cell receptor (beta chain) is from a study of shared clonotypes between healthy human individuals (dated by TCRdb to 2020 to 2022). Study-wide context: The cohort comprised two women and a few men aged 18 to 49 years. Leukapheresis yielded between about 0.8 and 8.9 billion PBMCs per donor. To increase sequencing depth and limit assay-specific biases, TCR repertoire library preparation and sequencing were carried out by different laboratories using diverse techniques. To estimate repertoire size and how much clonotype sharing occurs between individuals, the study deeply sequenced the blood TCR repertoires of five healthy adults. For each donor, CD4 naive and CD4 memory were each given three plates, CD8 naive was given two plates, and CD8 memory was given one plate. General findings and caveats noted by the study authors: Based on pairwise subsampling, the degree of clonotype sharing among donors was expected to be affected by sequencing depth. Across a handful of donors, around 5% of naive CD4, more than 3% of naive CD8, roughly 2.2% of memory CD4, and over 0.35% of memory CD8 clonotypes were shared. Because the study included a small number of donors, the genetic and exposure-history diversity represented was limited. Even with the large sequencing depth, rarefaction of the sorted-subset datasets indicated that sequencing was incomplete. Higher generation probabilities were observed for clonotypes shared by all four sorted-subset donors than for non-shared clonotypes. Sampling was restricted to blood, and TCR repertoires in tissue are likely to differ from TCR repertoires in blood. Naive subsets generally had larger estimated clonotype richness than memory subsets did.

Healthy HIV-negative adults with no recently reported acute infections or vaccinations were included as donors. Every donor was a Caucasian adult residing in Nashville, Tennessee, USA. CD4+ T cells were enriched through magnetic negative selection, after which naive cells were positively selected on CD45RA and the remaining negative fraction served as the memory subset. After blood collection by leukapheresis, PBMCs were isolated using Ficoll-Histopaque density gradient centrifugation and then cryopreserved in the vapor phase of liquid nitrogen. Purity and quantity of every magnetically sorted T cell population were checked by analytical flow cytometry. Genomic DNA was isolated from every sorted fraction and measured by UV absorbance on a Nanodrop 2000c. Worth noting for this clone: Its target antigen remains unknown. Per-base qualities were not stored, and no clone one base away is much larger.

In the germline V gene, CDR1 corresponds to SGHRS and CDR2 to YFSETQ. Ends trimmed: V by 0 bases, J by 1 base; bases unmatched to a gene: 9. Counted from cysteine to phenylalanine, this CDR3 has 19 amino acids. The read is trimmed to its CDR3 DNA, 57 bases read in frame from base 1. TCR CDR3 regions were amplified from genomic DNA by multiplex PCR using the deep immunoSEQ assay. Genomic DNA extracted from each cell subset was distributed evenly over all wells of several immunoSEQ 96-well plates, and each plate served as one replicate. For sorted subsets, 200 ng of genomic DNA, equivalent to 25,000 to 35,000 T cell genomes, went into each replicate PCR. Purified libraries were measured with a Qubit 3.0 fluorometer, size-checked on a Bioanalyzer 2100, and measured again with the KAPA Library Quantification kit. Every immunoSEQ 96-well plate was sequenced on a separate single-read 150-cycle Illumina NextSeq 550 flow cell. Per the source publication's procedure: Because the immunoSEQ output included only junctional sequences and no quality scores, the filtering could not be the same as the filtering used for full-length reads. Sequences were annotated with PyIR, a Python wrapper for IgBLAST v1.9, using IMGT germline references to assign V/J genes and CDR3. Reads with weak V/J assignments (E-value above 1e-6), missing CDR3, stop codons, out-of-frame junctions, or ambiguous translated residues were removed. A V3J clonotype was defined by an identical inferred V gene, J gene, and CDR3 amino acid sequence. Percentage overlap between repertoires was calculated by dividing the number of shared unique clonotypes by the size of the smaller repertoire. Three approaches were used to assess repertoire richness: RTK rarefaction, the Chao1 estimator, and Recon v2.1 estimates of unobserved clonotypes. Generation probabilities for all TCRbeta clonotypes obtained by the gDNA method from several donors were computed using OLGA. In TCRdb, the immuneACCESS table is reduced to in-frame sequences with V and J assigned. These tables do not hold every clone; where another copy was compared, an unresolved V gene accounts for under half, and the others remain unexplained. That table supplies the V and J calls and clone size; D and trimming were determined from the DNA. The sample contains around 700,000 clones, roughly 70% of them found a single time. Clones ranked in the top ten supply around 2% of the sample.

The clonotype comes from a woman aged 25-40 years in good health. The specimen sequenced was memory CD4+ T cells sorted from blood. The cell subset or site label, read with the paper, signifies: CD45RA-negative fraction. Recombination joined TRBV5-1 with TRBJ2-3, with 12 bases aligning to TRBD2. DNA sequence: TGCGCCAGCAGCTTGGCTGCTAGCGGGAGGGCCGAGGGCACAGATACGCAGTATTTT. Its translation is CASSLAASGRAEGTDTQYF. Full variable domain (CDR3 extended with the reference TRBV5-1 and TRBJ2-3 proteins): KAGVTQTPRYLIKTRGQQVTLSCSPISGHRSVSWYQQTPGQGLQFLFEYFSETQRNKGNFPGRFSGRQFSNSRSEMNVSTLELGDSALYLCASSLAASGRAEGTDTQYFGPGTRLTVL.